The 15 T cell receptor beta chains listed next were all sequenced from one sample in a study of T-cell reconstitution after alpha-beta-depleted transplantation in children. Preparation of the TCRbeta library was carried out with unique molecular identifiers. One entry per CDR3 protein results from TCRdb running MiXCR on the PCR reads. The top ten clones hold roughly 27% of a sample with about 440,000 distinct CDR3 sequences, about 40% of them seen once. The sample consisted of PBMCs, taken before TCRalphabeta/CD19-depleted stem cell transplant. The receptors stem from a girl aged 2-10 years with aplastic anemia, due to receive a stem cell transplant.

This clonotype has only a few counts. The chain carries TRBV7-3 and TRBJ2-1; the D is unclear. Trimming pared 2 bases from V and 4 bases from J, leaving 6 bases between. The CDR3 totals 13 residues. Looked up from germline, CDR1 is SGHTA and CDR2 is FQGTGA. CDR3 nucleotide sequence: TGTGCCAGCAGCTTAGAGGTTTACAATGAGCAGTTCTTC. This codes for CASSLEVYNEQFF.

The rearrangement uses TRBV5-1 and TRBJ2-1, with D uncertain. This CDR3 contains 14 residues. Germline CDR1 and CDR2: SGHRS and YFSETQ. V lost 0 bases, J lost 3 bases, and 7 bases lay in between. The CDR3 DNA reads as TGCGCCAGCAGCTTGGACCCTATCTACAATGAGCAGTTCTTC. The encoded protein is CASSLDPIYNEQFF.

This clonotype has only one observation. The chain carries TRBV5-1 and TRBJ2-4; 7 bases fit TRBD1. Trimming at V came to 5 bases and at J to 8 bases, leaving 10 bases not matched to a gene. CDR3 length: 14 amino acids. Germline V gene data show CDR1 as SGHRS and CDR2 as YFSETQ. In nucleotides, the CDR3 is TGCGCCAGCAGAGGGGACAGCCGGGCGGACATTCAGTACTTC. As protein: CASRGDSRADIQYF.

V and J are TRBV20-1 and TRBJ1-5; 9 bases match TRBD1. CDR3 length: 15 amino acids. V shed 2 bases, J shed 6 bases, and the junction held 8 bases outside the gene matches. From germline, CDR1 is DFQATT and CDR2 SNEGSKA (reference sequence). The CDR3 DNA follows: TGCAGTGCTAGACCCCGACAGGGGGTTTTTCAGCCCCAGCATTTT. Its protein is CSARPRQGVFQPQHF.

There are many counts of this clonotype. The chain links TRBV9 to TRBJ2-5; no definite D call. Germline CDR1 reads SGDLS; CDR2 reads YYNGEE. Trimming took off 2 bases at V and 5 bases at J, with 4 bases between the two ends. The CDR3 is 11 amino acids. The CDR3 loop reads CASSVRETQYF. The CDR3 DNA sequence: TGTGCCAGCAGCGTTAGGGAGACCCAGTACTTC.

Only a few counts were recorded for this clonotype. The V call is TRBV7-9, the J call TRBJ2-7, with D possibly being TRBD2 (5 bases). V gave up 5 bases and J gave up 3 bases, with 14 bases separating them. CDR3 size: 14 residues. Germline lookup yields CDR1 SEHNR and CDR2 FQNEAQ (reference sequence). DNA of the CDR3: TGTGCCAGCAGCCACGGCGAGCGGCTCTACGAGCAGTACTTC. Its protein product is CASSHGERLYEQYF.

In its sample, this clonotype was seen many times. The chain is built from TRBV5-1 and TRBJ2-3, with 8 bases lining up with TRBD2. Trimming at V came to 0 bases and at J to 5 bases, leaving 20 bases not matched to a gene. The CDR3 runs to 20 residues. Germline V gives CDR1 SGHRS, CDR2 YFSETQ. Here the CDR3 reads CASSLAPTQSTSGSGDTQYF. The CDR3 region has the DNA TGCGCCAGCAGCTTGGCCCCCACCCAATCCACTAGCGGCTCTGGAGATACGCAGTATTTT.

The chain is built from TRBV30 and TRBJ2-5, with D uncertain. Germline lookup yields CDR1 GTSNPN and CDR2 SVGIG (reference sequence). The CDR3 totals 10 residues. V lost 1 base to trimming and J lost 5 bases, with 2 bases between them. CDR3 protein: CAWSDETQYF. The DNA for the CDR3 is TGTGCCTGGAGTGATGAGACCCAGTACTTC.

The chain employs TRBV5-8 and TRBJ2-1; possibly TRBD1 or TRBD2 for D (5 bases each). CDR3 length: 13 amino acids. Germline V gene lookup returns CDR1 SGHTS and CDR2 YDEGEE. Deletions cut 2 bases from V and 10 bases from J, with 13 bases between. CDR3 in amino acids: CASSLIGDREQFF. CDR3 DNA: TGTGCCAGCAGCTTAATCGGGGACCGGGAGCAGTTCTTC.

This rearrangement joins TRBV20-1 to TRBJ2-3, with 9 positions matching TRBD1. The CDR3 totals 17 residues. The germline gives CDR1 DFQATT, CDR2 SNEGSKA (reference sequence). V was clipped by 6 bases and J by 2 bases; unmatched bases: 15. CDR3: CSAEGQGRPLITDTQYF. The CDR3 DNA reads TGCAGTGCGGAGGGACAGGGACGCCCCCTGATCACAGATACGCAGTATTTT.

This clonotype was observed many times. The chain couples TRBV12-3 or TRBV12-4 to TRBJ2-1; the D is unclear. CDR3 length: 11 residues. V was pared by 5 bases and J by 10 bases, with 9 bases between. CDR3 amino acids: CASSPSREQFF. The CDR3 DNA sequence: TGTGCCAGCAGTCCCTCTAGGGAGCAGTTCTTC.

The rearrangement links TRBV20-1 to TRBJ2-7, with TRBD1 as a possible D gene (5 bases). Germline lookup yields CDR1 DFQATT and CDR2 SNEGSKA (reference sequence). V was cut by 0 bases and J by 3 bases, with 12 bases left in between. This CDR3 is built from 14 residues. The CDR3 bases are TGCAGTGCTAGAGATAGGGGCAGATACTACGAGCAGTACTTC. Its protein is CSARDRGRYYEQYF.

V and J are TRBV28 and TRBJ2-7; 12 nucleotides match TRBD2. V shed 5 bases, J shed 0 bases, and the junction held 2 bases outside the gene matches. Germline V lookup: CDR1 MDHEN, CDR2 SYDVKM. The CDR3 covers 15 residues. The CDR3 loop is CASSRTSGISYEQYF. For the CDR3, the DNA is TGTGCCAGCAGTCGGACTAGCGGGATCTCCTACGAGCAGTACTTC.

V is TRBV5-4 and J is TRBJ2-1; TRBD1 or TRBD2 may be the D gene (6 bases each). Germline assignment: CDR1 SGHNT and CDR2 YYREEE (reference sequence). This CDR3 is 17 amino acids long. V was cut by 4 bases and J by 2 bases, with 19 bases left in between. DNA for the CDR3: TGTGCCAGCAGCCCGACCGGGACTTCAGGGGCCTACAATGAGCAGTTCTTC. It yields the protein CASSPTGTSGAYNEQFF.

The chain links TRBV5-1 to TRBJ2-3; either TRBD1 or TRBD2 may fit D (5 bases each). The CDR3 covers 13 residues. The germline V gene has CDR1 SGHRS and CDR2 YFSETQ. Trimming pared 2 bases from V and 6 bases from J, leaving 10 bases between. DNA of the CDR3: TGCGCCAGCAGCTTTGGGGACGGGGATACGCAGTATTTT. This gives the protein CASSFGDGDTQYF.